This TCR beta chain was retrieved from a study of Tregs in tolerant kidney transplant recipients. Germline CDR1 is KGHSH and CDR2 is LQKENI. V was clipped by 2 bases and J by 5 bases; unmatched bases: 5. This CDR3 is built from 15 residues. Unstimulated Tregs (CD4+CD25+CD127-) and CD4+CD25- non-Tregs were sorted from PBMCs. The protocol was immunoSEQ multiplex PCR, while the TCRdb copy is restricted to in-frame clones and leaves out a portion. The listing records 50,000 or so clones. General observations from the study: Validation in larger populations is needed because few patients were studied. This study did not directly address biological reproducibility.

Details on this clone: Its target is unknown. The DNA ends 3 residues before the CDR3 does, and the rest of the CDR3 is filled in from the germline J gene.

The sample here was CD4+ T cells from blood, taken before the transplant. The sequence came from a human donor who received a combined kidney and bone marrow transplant. The chain has TRBV18 and TRBJ2-3, with TRBD1 matching over 9 bases. The CDR3 protein is CASSPLGQGEDTQYF. The covered CDR3 bases are TGTGCCAGCTCACCATTGGGACAGGGAGAAGATACG.